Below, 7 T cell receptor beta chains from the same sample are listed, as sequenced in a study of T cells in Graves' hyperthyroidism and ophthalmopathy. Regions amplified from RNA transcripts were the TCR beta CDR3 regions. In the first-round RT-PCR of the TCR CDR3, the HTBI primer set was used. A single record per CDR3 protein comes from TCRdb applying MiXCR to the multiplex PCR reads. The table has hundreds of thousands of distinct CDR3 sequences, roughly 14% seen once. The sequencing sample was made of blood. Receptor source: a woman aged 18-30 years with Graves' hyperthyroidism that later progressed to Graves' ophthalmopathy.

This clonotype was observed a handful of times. The CDR3 region has the DNA TGTGCCAGCAGTTTTTATTGGCCCATACGGACAGGGGTGTCCTACGAGCAGTACTTC. Protein sequence: CASSFYWPIRTGVSYEQYF. The chain recombines TRBV28 with TRBJ2-7, with 9 bases lining up with TRBD1. Germline CDR1 MDHEN, CDR2 SYDVKM. V trimming: 3 bases; J trimming: 1 base; junction bases outside the gene matches: 16. CDR3 size: 19 residues. Using reference TRBV28 and TRBJ2-7 for the parts outside the CDR3, the full variable domain is DVKVTQSSRYLVKRTGEKVFLECVQDMDHENMFWYRQDPGLGLRLIYFSYDVKMKEKGDIPEGYSVSREKKERFSLILESASTNQTSMYLCASSFYWPIRTGVSYEQYFGPGTRLTVT.

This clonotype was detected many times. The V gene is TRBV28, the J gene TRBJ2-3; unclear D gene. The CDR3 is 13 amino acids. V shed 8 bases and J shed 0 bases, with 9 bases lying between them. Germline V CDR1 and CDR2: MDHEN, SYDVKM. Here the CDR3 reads CASGWQSTDTQYF. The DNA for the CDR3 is TGTGCCAGCGGGTGGCAGAGCACAGATACGCAGTATTTT.

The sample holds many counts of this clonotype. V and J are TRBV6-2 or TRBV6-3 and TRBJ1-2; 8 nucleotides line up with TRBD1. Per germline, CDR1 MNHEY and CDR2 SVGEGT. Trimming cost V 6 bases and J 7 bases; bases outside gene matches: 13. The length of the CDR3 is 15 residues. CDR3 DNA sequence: TGTGCCAGCAGAGACCGGGACAGGACCCGAGGTGGCTACACCTTC. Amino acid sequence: CASRDRDRTRGGYTF.

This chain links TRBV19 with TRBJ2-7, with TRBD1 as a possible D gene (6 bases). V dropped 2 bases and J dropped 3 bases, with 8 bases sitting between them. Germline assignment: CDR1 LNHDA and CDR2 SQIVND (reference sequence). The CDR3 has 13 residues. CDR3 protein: CASSIRGGYEQYF. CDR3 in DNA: TGTGCCAGTAGTATAAGAGGGGGCTACGAGCAGTACTTC. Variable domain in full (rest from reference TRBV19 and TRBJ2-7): DGGITQSPKYLFRKEGQNVTLSCEQNLNHDAMYWYRQDPGQGLRLIYYSQIVNDFQKGDIAEGYSVSREKKESFPLTVTSAQKNPTAFYLCASSIRGGYEQYFGPGTRLTVT.

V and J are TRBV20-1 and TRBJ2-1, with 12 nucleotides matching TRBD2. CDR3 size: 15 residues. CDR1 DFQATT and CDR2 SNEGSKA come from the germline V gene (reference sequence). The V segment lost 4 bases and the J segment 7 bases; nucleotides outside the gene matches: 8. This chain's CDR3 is CSANPTSGRRNEQFF. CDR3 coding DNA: TGCAGTGCTAACCCGACTAGCGGGAGAAGGAATGAGCAGTTCTTC.

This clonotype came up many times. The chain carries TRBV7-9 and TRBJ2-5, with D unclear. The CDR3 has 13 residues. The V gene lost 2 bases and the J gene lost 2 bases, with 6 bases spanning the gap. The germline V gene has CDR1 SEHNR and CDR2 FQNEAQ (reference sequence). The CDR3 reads CASSLSEQETQYF. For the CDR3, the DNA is TGTGCCAGCAGCTTATCAGAACAAGAGACCCAGTACTTC.

The CDR3, as DNA: TGCAGTGCTAGCCCGTCTGTAGCGGGAGAAATCACAGATACGCAGTATTTT. Translated, it gives CSASPSVAGEITDTQYF. This rearrangement joins TRBV20-1 to TRBJ2-3; 9 bases match TRBD2. CDR1 and CDR2 (germline): DFQATT, SNEGSKA (reference sequence). The CDR3 totals 17 residues. V shed 3 bases and J 2 bases; nucleotides not matched to a gene: 12.